This TCR beta chain was sequenced in a study of T cell changes during pregnancy in multiple sclerosis. Assay: immunoSEQ multiplex PCR; the TCRdb copy retains only in-frame clones and omits some. This sample yields 70,000 to 95,000 clones, of which roughly 91% are seen a single time; approximately 4.5% belongs to the top ten. Germline CDR1 is MNHNS and CDR2 is SASEGT. The V segment lost 1 base and the J segment 9 bases; nucleotides outside the gene matches: 16. This CDR3 spans 18 amino acids. Source: peripheral blood, taken in the first trimester of pregnancy. This clonotype was sampled from a female donor with multiple sclerosis, enrolled in a pregnancy study. This chain joins TRBV6-1 and TRBJ2-7; 12 bases are a match to TRBD2. The CDR3 nucleotides are TGTGCCAGCAGTGAAGAAGGACTAGCGGGGTTTATCGTTGCATGGCAGTACTTC. Amino acids: CASSEEGLAGFIVAWQYF.